The 9 T cell receptor beta chains presented below share a single source sample, sequenced in a study of post-analysis software for immune sequencing data. What these receptors recognize is not known. The authors incorporated unique molecular identifiers into the TCR beta cDNA libraries. From the PCR reads, TCRdb called clonotypes with MiXCR, one entry per CDR3 protein. Among under 650,000 distinct CDR3 sequences listed, around 40% were seen once. Overall study findings and caveats: Controls showed lower frequencies than patients for roughly five TRBV segments, and TRBV5-6, TRBV5-1 and TRBV20-1 were among these.

Sequencing was performed on blood. These receptors were obtained from a girl under 18 with multiple sclerosis.

This clonotype has a single count. The genes are TRBV12-3 or TRBV12-4 and TRBJ2-3; a possible D gene is TRBD1 (6 bases). V was cut by 6 bases and J by 1 base, with 14 bases left in between. The length of the CDR3 is 15 residues. This chain's CDR3 is CASSRQEGGTDTQYF. The CDR3 DNA reads TGTGCCAGCAGCCGACAGGAAGGAGGCACAGATACGCAGTATTTT.

This clonotype showed up just a few times. V is TRBV5-5 and J is TRBJ2-1; TRBD2 matches 7 bases. This CDR3 comprises 16 residues. V lost 0 bases and J lost 1; bases outside the gene matches: 4. Germline V gives CDR1 SGHKS, CDR2 YYEKEE (reference sequence). CDR3 DNA sequence: TGTGCCAGCAGCTTGGCCAGAGCGGGGTCCTACAATGAGCAGTTCTTC. Translating it yields CASSLARAGSYNEQFF.

The chain recombines TRBV10-3 with TRBJ2-3; no clear D. The CDR3 is 14 amino acids. Germline V gives CDR1 ENHRY, CDR2 SYGVKD. V lost 5 bases to trimming and J lost 0 bases, with 9 bases between them. As DNA, the CDR3 is TGTGCCATCAGTCCCCAGACTAGCACAGATACGCAGTATTTT. Protein product: CAISPQTSTDTQYF.

CDR3 DNA sequence: TGCAGTGCTAGAGAGGGGACAGGCCGCAATCAGCCCCAGCATTTT. Translation gives CSAREGTGRNQPQHF. The chain carries TRBV20-1 and TRBJ1-5; the match to TRBD1 covers 8 bases. Germline V gives CDR1 DFQATT, CDR2 SNEGSKA (reference sequence). CDR3 length: 15 amino acids. J gave up 2 bases and V 0 bases, and 3 bases lay outside the gene matches.

This rearrangement joins TRBV24-1 to TRBJ2-1; 11 positions agree with TRBD2. This CDR3 contains 16 residues. Per the germline V gene, CDR1 is KGHDR and CDR2 is SFDVKD. V lost 3 bases, J lost 4 bases, and 4 bases stayed unmatched. CDR3 in DNA: TGTGCCACCAGTGATCATAGCGGGAGGGCGTACAATGAGCAGTTCTTC. This sequence encodes CATSDHSGRAYNEQFF.

The rearrangement links TRBV2 to TRBJ2-1; TRBD2 aligns across 8 bases. CDR3 length: 14 residues. Germline V gives CDR1 SNHLY, CDR2 FYNNEI. J gave up 7 bases and V 6 bases, and 8 bases lay outside the gene matches. CDR3 in DNA: TGTGCCAGCAGAACACCGGGACTAGGGAATGAGCAGTTCTTC. This translates into CASRTPGLGNEQFF.

This clonotype was found a few times. The chain carries TRBV12-3 or TRBV12-4 and TRBJ2-1; 9 bases are shared with TRBD2. J was trimmed by 8 bases and V by 5 bases; bases with no gene match: 10. The CDR3 consists of 15 residues. The CDR3: CASSRRLAAGHEQFF. The CDR3 coding sequence is TGTGCCAGCAGTCGTCGACTAGCGGCAGGCCATGAGCAGTTCTTC.

The chain uses TRBV24-1 and TRBJ1-2; no definite D call. CDR1 is KGHDR and CDR2 is SFDVKD in the germline V gene. The CDR3 consists of 14 residues. Trimming took off 3 bases at V and 8 bases at J, with 15 bases between the two ends. CDR3 bases: TGTGCCACCAGTGATATCGACCGAACGCGAGGCTACACCTTC. Translated: CATSDIDRTRGYTF.

This chain uses TRBV5-1 with TRBJ2-1, with 8 bases that match TRBD2. With V trimmed by 4 bases and J by 5 bases, 5 bases remained unmatched. CDR1 is SGHRS, CDR2 YFSETQ, per germline. The CDR3 spans 14 residues. The CDR3 is CASSPGTSNNEQFF. The CDR3 coding sequence is TGCGCCAGCAGCCCCGGGACTAGTAACAATGAGCAGTTCTTC.